The subject of this entry is one T cell receptor (beta chain). Its antigen is currently unknown. These data belong to a study of post-analysis software for immune sequencing data. Study overall: As for disease course, relapsing-remitting, secondary progressive and progressive-relapsing multiple sclerosis were all included.

cDNA libraries of TCR beta carried unique molecular identifiers. MiXCR, run by TCRdb on the PCR reads, gives a single entry per CDR3 protein. The sample has about 560,000 distinct CDR3 sequences, roughly 47% seen once. The CDR3 has 16 amino acids. CDR1 and CDR2 from the germline V gene are SEHNR and FQNEAQ (reference sequence). V lost 4 bases and J lost 4; bases outside the gene matches: 11. Study-level points and caveats: Patients with multiple sclerosis recorded significantly lower normalized Chao1 diversity than controls, the study found. Patients used about 5 TRBV segments, including TRBV5-6, TRBV5-1 and TRBV20-1, more often than controls.

The chain joins TRBV7-9 to TRBJ2-5; 8 positions match TRBD1. The sequence derives from a girl aged 10-17 years with multiple sclerosis. The sample comprised blood. This chain's CDR3 is CASSSLGRGQGETQYF. The CDR3 region has the DNA TGTGCCAGCAGCTCCCTAGGCAGGGGGCAAGGAGAGACCCAGTACTTC.